Sequencing of this TCR beta chain was carried out in a study of blood T cell repertoires in COVID-19. Per the germline V gene, CDR1 is KGHSH and CDR2 is LQKENI. The V end lost 4 bases, the J end lost 7 bases, and 17 bases lay between the germline ends. The CDR3 is made up of 15 amino acids. The repertoire was sequenced with immunoSEQ multiplex PCR; TCRdb's copy has only in-frame clones and lacks some. Here the sample spans 90,000 to 110,000 clones, around 84% being singletons. The rearrangement joins TRBV18 to TRBJ1-5, with D perhaps TRBD1 (6 bases). This receptor was identified in a woman older than 75 with active or convalescent COVID-19. The sequenced material came from peripheral blood. The CDR3 protein is CASSRAGGGGQPQHF. In DNA, the CDR3 is TGTGCCAGCTCACGAGCGGGGGGCGGGGGACAGCCCCAGCATTTT.